These 29 T cell receptor beta chains came from one sample sequenced in a study of blood T cell repertoires in COVID-19. Clones were sequenced by immunoSEQ multiplex PCR, and TCRdb holds only the in-frame ones, with some missing. The table has some 88,000 clones, roughly 80% seen once. The sequenced sample was peripheral blood. Every receptor here comes from a human donor in a cohort sampled during active COVID-19.

In DNA, the CDR3 is TGTGCCAGCAGTGAACAGGGCGGTGGGTCAACTAATGAAAAACTGTTTTTT. Amino acids: CASSEQGGGSTNEKLFF. The gene calls are TRBV6-1 and TRBJ1-4; D is possibly TRBD1 (5 bases). Germline V CDR1 and CDR2: MNHNS, SASEGT. Trimming took 2 bases from V and 0 from J, leaving 13 bases between them. The CDR3 sequence is 17 residues long.

The rearrangement joins TRBV7-2 to TRBJ1-4; 9 bases are a match to TRBD1. CDR1 is SGHTA and CDR2 is FQGNSA in the germline V gene. CDR3 size: 16 residues. V shed 1 base and J 10 bases; nucleotides not matched to a gene: 10. In DNA, the CDR3 is TGTGCCAGCAGCTTAGGGGCCGGGACAGGGTCGGGAAAACTGTTTTTT. Translated, it gives CASSLGAGTGSGKLFF. The full variable domain, rest sourced from reference TRBV7-2 and TRBJ1-4, is GAGVSQSPSNKVTEKGKDVELRCDPISGHTALYWYRQSLGQGLEFLIYFQGNSAPDKSGLPSDRFSAERTGGSVSTLTIQRTQQEDSAVYLCASSLGAGTGSGKLFFGSGTQLSVL.

This chain uses TRBV28 with TRBJ2-3; TRBD2 aligns across 7 bases. Germline V CDR1 and CDR2: MDHEN, SYDVKM. This CDR3 comprises 14 residues. Trimming cost V 8 bases and J 2 bases; bases outside gene matches: 7. The CDR3 nucleotides read TGTGCCAGCTCTGGGGGGGGAACCACAGATACGCAGTATTTT. Translated, it gives CASSGGGTTDTQYF.

The J gene is TRBJ1-5, the V gene TRBV28, with D uncertain. The germline gives CDR1 MDHEN, CDR2 SYDVKM. This CDR3 is 15 amino acids long. V was clipped by 5 bases and J by 4 bases, with 15 bases between them. The CDR3 sequence is CASSPRVFGNQPQHF. The CDR3 DNA sequence: TGTGCCAGCAGTCCCCGTGTTTTCGGGAATCAGCCCCAGCATTTT.

The rearrangement uses TRBV7-3 and TRBJ2-1; the match to TRBD2 covers 7 bases. The CDR3 has 16 residues. V gave up 5 bases and J gave up 10 bases; unmatched junction bases: 17. Germline V CDR1 and CDR2: SGHTA, FQGTGA. The DNA for the CDR3 is TGTGCCAGCAGCCCCGAACCAGCGGGATTTCTTGGGGAGCAGTTCTTC. As protein: CASSPEPAGFLGEQFF. Full variable domain (remainder filled in from reference TRBV7-3 and TRBJ2-1): GAGVSQTPSNKVTEKGKYVELRCDPISGHTALYWYRQSLGQGPEFLIYFQGTGAADDSGLPNDRFFAVRPEGSVSTLKIQRTERGDSAVYLCASSPEPAGFLGEQFFGPGTRLTVL.

The rearrangement links TRBV7-9 to TRBJ1-5; 7 positions agree with TRBD1. V was pared by 5 bases and J by 2 bases, with 6 bases of the junction left unmatched. Germline loops: CDR1 SEHNR, CDR2 FQNEAQ (reference sequence). This CDR3 has 15 residues. The CDR3 bases are TGTGCCAGCAGCCAAAGTACAGGGGGCAATCAGCCCCAGCATTTT. Translating it yields CASSQSTGGNQPQHF.

This clone is deemed medium-sized. This rearrangement joins TRBV5-1 to TRBJ2-3; unclear D gene. The CDR3 has 14 amino acids. The germline V and J ends were trimmed by 0 bases and 4 bases, with 9 bases remaining between them. CDR1 and CDR2 from the germline V gene are SGHRS and YFSETQ. CDR3 loop: CASSLATPADTQYF. The CDR3 DNA is TGCGCCAGCAGCTTGGCCACCCCGGCAGATACGCAGTATTTT.

The genes are TRBV12-5 and TRBJ1-1; D perhaps matches TRBD1 (5 bases). The CDR3 extends over 13 amino acids. The V end was cut by 5 bases, the J end by 5 bases, with 12 bases between. Germline V gene sequence: CDR1 LGHNT, CDR2 FRNRAP. In DNA form, the CDR3 reads TGTGCTAGTGGTCCTGGGGGGGAAACTGAAGCTTTCTTT. As protein: CASGPGGETEAFF.

The genes are TRBV7-2 and TRBJ2-1, with 9 positions matching TRBD2. V shed 1 base, J shed 14 bases, and the junction held 6 bases outside the gene matches. Looked up from germline, CDR1 is SGHTA and CDR2 is FQGNSA. CDR3 length: 13 residues. The CDR3 DNA reads as TGTGCCAGCAGCTTAGGTAGCGGGAGTAAGGAGTTCTTC. Amino acid sequence: CASSLGSGSKEFF.

The chain couples TRBV5-8 to TRBJ2-7, with 7 bases matching TRBD2. The CDR3 has 14 residues. The trim removed 4 bases at V and 3 bases at J, leaving 7 bases unmatched. Germline CDR1 is SGHTS and CDR2 is YDEGEE. The CDR3 DNA follows: TGTGCCAGCAGCCCCGGGGGGAGGGTCTACGAGCAGTACTTC. Translating it yields CASSPGGRVYEQYF.

The chain carries TRBV18 and TRBJ1-1, with 8 nucleotides matching TRBD1. Germline values: CDR1 KGHSH, CDR2 LQKENI. The ends lost 6 bases at V and 0 bases at J; junction bases unmatched: 9. The CDR3 loop spans 16 amino acids. CDR3 protein: CASSPRQGPMNTEAFF. CDR3 coding DNA: TGTGCCAGCTCTCCTAGACAGGGGCCAATGAACACTGAAGCTTTCTTT.

The chain joins TRBV9 to TRBJ2-7; the match to TRBD2 covers 9 bases. After removal of 0 bases from V and 0 bases from J, the junction contained 7 bases not matched to a gene. The CDR3 runs to 17 residues. The V gene's germline CDR1 is SGDLS and CDR2 YYNGEE. The CDR3 here is CASSVVDSGSSSYEQYF. In DNA, the CDR3 is TGTGCCAGCAGCGTAGTTGATAGCGGGAGTAGCTCCTACGAGCAGTACTTC.

The V and J genes are TRBV7-6 and TRBJ2-5; D is ambiguous. Trimming took off 3 bases at V and 5 bases at J, with 4 bases between the two ends. The CDR3 runs 11 residues. The germline V gene encodes CDR1 SGHVS and CDR2 FNYEAQ. CDR3: CASSFSETQYF. In nucleotides, the CDR3 is TGTGCCAGCAGCTTCTCGGAGACCCAGTACTTC.

The V call is TRBV5-1, the J call TRBJ1-3; no reliable D call. Trimming took 5 bases from V and 4 from J, leaving 16 bases between them. This CDR3 has 15 amino acids. Germline loops: CDR1 SGHRS, CDR2 YFSETQ. This chain's CDR3 is CASRDERGTGNTIYF. In DNA, the CDR3 is TGCGCCAGCAGAGATGAGCGGGGAACCGGAAACACCATATATTTT.

This clone has a single count. The chain recombines TRBV18 with TRBJ2-7, with D tentatively TRBD1 (6 bases). V was pared by 2 bases and J by 2 bases, with 16 bases between. Germline V gives CDR1 KGHSH, CDR2 LQKENI. CDR3 length: 16 residues. The CDR3 protein is CASSPVWTAQAYEQYF. CDR3 DNA sequence: TGTGCCAGCTCACCAGTTTGGACAGCCCAAGCCTACGAGCAGTACTTC.

The chain employs TRBV30 and TRBJ2-2; the D is unclear. Looked up from germline, CDR1 is GTSNPN and CDR2 is SVGIG (reference sequence). Trimming took 1 base from V and 0 from J, leaving 6 bases between them. This CDR3 spans 14 amino acids. The CDR3 reads CAWSGLANTGELFF. CDR3 in DNA: TGTGCCTGGAGTGGTCTAGCGAACACCGGGGAGCTGTTTTTT.

The V and J genes are TRBV6-5 and TRBJ1-1, with D hard to call. With 5 bases removed from V and 3 bases from J, the gap between germline ends came to 7 bases. CDR1 MNHEY and CDR2 SVGAGI come from the germline V gene. The CDR3 spans 12 residues. CDR3 region: CASSHRDTEAFF. In DNA form, the CDR3 reads TGTGCCAGCAGTCACCGGGACACTGAAGCTTTCTTT.

J is TRBJ2-7 and V is TRBV27; no clear D. This CDR3 is built from 13 residues. Germline assignment: CDR1 MNHEY and CDR2 SMNVEV (reference sequence). Trimming pared 3 bases from V and 6 bases from J, leaving 12 bases between. The CDR3 nucleotides are TGTGCCAGCAGTTTTCTGGCAAGGAGCGAGCAGTACTTC. This encodes CASSFLARSEQYF.

The sample holds many counts of this clone. The gene calls are TRBV28 and TRBJ2-7; 7 bases align to TRBD2. The CDR3 has 16 residues. The V and J ends lost 4 bases and 4 bases, in that order; junction bases with no gene match: 13. Per germline, CDR1 MDHEN and CDR2 SYDVKM. CDR3 DNA: TGTGCCAGCAGTTCCCCCGGGGAGGGACCAACGTACGAGCAGTACTTC. Its translation: CASSSPGEGPTYEQYF.

J is TRBJ1-2 and V is TRBV29-1, with D maybe TRBD1 (5 bases). This CDR3 spans 12 amino acids. The germline V gene has CDR1 SQVTM and CDR2 ANQGSEA. With 2 bases removed from V and 5 bases from J, the gap between germline ends came to 9 bases. The CDR3 here is CSVERGEYGYTF. The CDR3 DNA reads as TGCAGCGTTGAACGGGGGGAATATGGCTACACCTTC.

The rearrangement joins TRBV3-1 (or the pseudogene TRBV3-2) to TRBJ2-1; the D is unclear. Per germline, CDR1 LGHDT and CDR2 YNNKEL (reference sequence). V was shortened by 4 bases and J by 0 bases, with 10 bases between the two germline ends. The CDR3 extends over 15 amino acids. CDR3 loop: CASSPRLSSYNEQFF. The CDR3 bases are TGTGCCAGCAGCCCCAGACTTAGCTCCTACAATGAGCAGTTCTTC.

For the CDR3, the DNA is TGCAGTGCTAGTGTCGCGGTAGCGGGAGAGGGGGGGGATACGCAGTATTTT. Protein sequence: CSASVAVAGEGGDTQYF. This chain connects TRBV20-1 to TRBJ2-3; 9 bases are shared with TRBD2. V lost 3 bases to trimming and J lost 6 bases; unmatched junction nucleotides: 16. CDR1 and CDR2 (germline): DFQATT, SNEGSKA (reference sequence). The CDR3 spans 17 residues.

The CDR3 sequence is CASSLSGSVYNEQFF. CDR3 in DNA: TGTGCCAGCAGCTTAAGTGGGAGTGTTTACAATGAGCAGTTCTTC. The J gene is TRBJ2-1, the V gene TRBV7-6, with D possibly TRBD2 on 5 matching bases. Trimming stripped 2 bases from V and 4 bases from J, with 12 bases between. Germline V CDR1 and CDR2: SGHVS, FNYEAQ. This CDR3 contains 15 residues.

This rearrangement joins TRBV20-1 to TRBJ2-7; D is possibly TRBD1 (5 bases). Germline V gene sequence: CDR1 DFQATT, CDR2 SNEGSKA (reference sequence). V lost 3 bases to trimming and J lost 2 bases, with 5 bases between them. The CDR3 is 11 residues long. This chain's CDR3 is CSARGPYEQYF. The CDR3 region has the DNA TGCAGTGCTAGGGGGCCCTACGAGCAGTACTTC.

The chain has TRBV9 and TRBJ1-1, with 7 bases matching TRBD1. This CDR3 has 14 residues. Per the germline V gene, CDR1 is SGDLS and CDR2 is YYNGEE. The CDR3, as DNA: TGTCCTCCCCGGGACAGACCCAAGAACACTGAAGCTTTCTTT. This sequence encodes CPPRDRPKNTEAFF.

The chain employs TRBV28 and TRBJ2-1, with TRBD2 matching 10 bases. This CDR3 has 16 residues. CDR1 MDHEN and CDR2 SYDVKM come from the germline V gene. J gave up 2 bases and V 5 bases, and 6 bases lay outside the gene matches. The CDR3 sequence is CASSLEAGGPYNEQFF. For the CDR3, the DNA is TGTGCCAGCAGTCTGGAAGCGGGAGGGCCCTACAATGAGCAGTTCTTC. The full variable domain, completed using reference TRBV28 and TRBJ2-1, is DVKVTQSSRYLVKRTGEKVFLECVQDMDHENMFWYRQDPGLGLRLIYFSYDVKMKEKGDIPEGYSVSREKKERFSLILESASTNQTSMYLCASSLEAGGPYNEQFFGPGTRLTVL.

The J gene is TRBJ2-5, the V gene TRBV6-6; D might be TRBD1 (6 bases). Germline V lookup: CDR1 MNHNY, CDR2 SVGAGI (reference sequence). The V end lost 4 bases, the J end lost 1 base, and 10 bases lay between the germline ends. CDR3 length equals 14 residues. CDR3 sequence (DNA): TGTGCCAGCAGTTCACAGGGATTCCAAGAGACCCAGTACTTC. It yields the protein CASSSQGFQETQYF.

V usage is TRBV30 and J usage is TRBJ2-7; TRBD2 matches at 7 bases. From germline, CDR1 is GTSNPN and CDR2 SVGIG (reference sequence). This CDR3 is built from 13 residues. Losses at the gene ends were 2 bases for V and 6 bases for J; bases not matched to a gene: 7. DNA of the CDR3: TGTGCCTGGAGTCACGAAGCGGGAAGCGAGCAGTACTTC. Translated: CAWSHEAGSEQYF.

This chain connects TRBV5-1 to TRBJ2-3, with D possibly being TRBD2 (6 bases). V was cut by 4 bases and J by 2 bases, with 20 bases left in between. Germline CDR1 SGHRS, CDR2 YFSETQ. The CDR3 sequence is 17 residues long. The CDR3 DNA follows: TGCGCCAGCAGCCCATCCGACCCGGGCGGGGACACAGATACGCAGTATTTT. Translation gives CASSPSDPGGDTDTQYF. The full variable domain, in which reference TRBV5-1 and TRBJ2-3 provide the parts outside the CDR3, is KAGVTQTPRYLIKTRGQQVTLSCSPISGHRSVSWYQQTPGQGLQFLFEYFSETQRNKGNFPGRFSGRQFSNSRSEMNVSTLELGDSALYLCASSPSDPGGDTDTQYFGPGTRLTVL.